The 9 T cell receptor beta chains presented below share a single source sample, sequenced in a study of cytomegalovirus exposure and HLA in healthy donors. The primer mix had 60 Vbeta and 13 Jbeta primers. Sequencing was performed with immunoSEQ multiplex PCR; in TCRdb, only in-frame clones are kept and a portion is missing. Of about 150,000 clones listed, about 85% are singletons. The sequencing input was PBMCs. The receptors come from a woman under 30 in good health and CMV-seronegative.

V gene TRBV4-3 combines with J gene TRBJ2-5; D unresolved. The DNA matches TRBJ2-7 better at its end, which makes the J call doubtful. The CDR3 has 13 amino acids. Germline CDR1 is LGHNA and CDR2 is YSLEER. The CDR3 protein is CASSQNGWGEQYF. The DNA of the CDR3 is TGCGCCAGCAGCCAGAATGGCTGGGGCGAGCAGTACTTC.

The genes are TRBV28 and TRBJ2-7, with 7 bases aligning to TRBD1. The CDR3 covers 13 residues. Germline V gives CDR1 MDHEN, CDR2 SYDVKM. Trimming cost V 10 bases and J 6 bases; bases outside gene matches: 12. This CDR3 reads CATGQAPALEQYF. For the CDR3, the DNA is TGTGCCACCGGACAGGCACCTGCCCTCGAGCAGTACTTC.

V usage is TRBV2 and J usage is TRBJ2-1, with 8 bases identical to TRBD2. Germline CDR1 and CDR2: SNHLY and FYNNEI. V was clipped by 6 bases and J by 9 bases; unmatched bases: 16. The CDR3 consists of 16 residues. CDR3 loop: CASSVSKREFGVEQFF. The CDR3 DNA reads as TGTGCCAGCAGCGTATCAAAGCGGGAGTTCGGGGTTGAGCAGTTCTTC.

The chain couples TRBV15 to TRBJ1-4; D perhaps matches TRBD1 (5 bases). Between the trimmed V and J ends, which lost 2 bases and 6 bases, there was a span of 16 bases. CDR3 size: 16 residues. Germline assignment: CDR1 LNHNV and CDR2 YYDKDF (reference sequence). The CDR3 nucleotides read TGTGCCACCAGCAGAAATCGACAGACAACCCATGAAAAACTGTTTTTT. Translating it yields CATSRNRQTTHEKLFF.

V usage is TRBV28 and J usage is TRBJ1-6; D unresolved. This CDR3 contains 15 residues. Germline-derived CDR1 and CDR2 are MDHEN and SYDVKM. V was pared by 5 bases and J by 9 bases, with 17 bases between. The CDR3 loop reads CASSAAPFAGSPLHF. The CDR3 DNA reads as TGTGCCAGCAGTGCGGCCCCCTTCGCTGGTTCACCCCTCCACTTT.

The chain has TRBV19 and TRBJ2-3; 7 nucleotides match TRBD1. The CDR3 runs 18 residues. Trimming took 1 base from V and 0 from J; bases not matched to a gene: 10. Germline CDR1 reads LNHDA; CDR2 reads SQIVND (reference sequence). CDR3 sequence: CASSIGPGTASSTDTQYF. CDR3 nucleotide sequence: TGTGCCAGTAGTATAGGCCCCGGGACAGCTTCTAGCACAGATACGCAGTATTTT.

The gene calls are TRBV27 and TRBJ1-6, with no clear D. Trimming left V 7 bases short and J 0 bases short, with 10 bases between. CDR1 and CDR2 (germline): MNHEY, SMNVEV (reference sequence). The CDR3 has 15 residues. The CDR3 nucleotides read TGTGCCAGCAAAATACAGATCTCCTATAATTCACCCCTCCACTTT. This sequence encodes CASKIQISYNSPLHF.

The chain carries TRBV28 and TRBJ1-2; D perhaps matches TRBD1 (6 bases). The CDR3 totals 12 residues. Germline CDR1 and CDR2: MDHEN and SYDVKM. Trimming took 6 bases from V and 4 from J, leaving 9 bases between them. In DNA form, the CDR3 reads TGTGCCAGCAGCGTGACAGGCTATGGCTACACCTTC. Translating gives CASSVTGYGYTF.

CDR3 bases: TGTGCCAGCAGTCGCCGGGACAGAAACACCGGGGAGCTGTTTTTT. It encodes CASSRRDRNTGELFF. The chain recombines TRBV6-5 with TRBJ2-2; 7 bases agree with TRBD1. CDR1 and CDR2 (germline): MNHEY, SVGAGI. CDR3 length: 15 amino acids. V dropped 5 bases and J dropped 2; count of bases not matched to a gene: 5.